This TCR beta chain was found in a study of long-term antiretroviral therapy in people with HIV (dated by TCRdb to between 2020 and 2023). For the study in its entirety: Collection of the earliest samples took place about a decade ahead of the 2015 WHO recommendation for immediate ART, at a time when ART was typically delayed until CD4 counts fell. A retrospective serial study tested whether ART initiation and durable HIV suppression were associated with changes in peripheral blood TRB repertoire composition and diversity. Test extractions of a monoclonal T-cell line alongside under 35 polyclonal samples showed no cross-contamination during QIAcube processing. A total of 150 to 200 cryopreserved PBMC samples came from 30 or so adults with confirmed HIV infection and were collected serially over a mean of about six years (range 1-12). Among the approximately 32 participants with HIV, eleven to twelve were female. What the study reported, not specific to this receptor: The samples were dated from about 2003 to 2018, and the ART regimens that were used may be less effective than current ART regimens. Expanded TRB clones identified before ART initiation dominated the repertoire across all time points, though the dominance fluctuated and decreased in many PLHIV after ART. Owing to limited PBMC availability, only the TCR beta chain was sequenced, without alpha chain pairing. Inferences about post-ART repertoire changes are limited because no data were available on ART adherence, viral resistance or therapy changes. Compared with controls, HIV repertoires had narrower CDR3 length ranges, and the network structure pointed to an antigen-experienced repertoire that shifted only slightly toward naive after ART. Because cell numbers in pre-ART samples were limited, unsorted PBMC were profiled instead of sorted CD4+ and CD8+ T cells. A significant increase in TRB diversity was found to be associated with ART initiation, although TRB diversity was observed to remain significantly below that of transplant donor controls even after long-term ART.

Sequencing of the TRB variable region was done with the immunoSEQ hsTCRB v3.0 assay at survey level resolution. The targeted TRB sequencing depth was about 35,000-55,000 T-cell genomes per sample. TRB libraries were pooled and sequenced on an Illumina MiSeq using a v3 150-cycle kit. In the original analysis: Analysis of repertoires was carried out in R inside a reproducible Nextflow workflow spanning QC, data transformation and analysis. LymphoSeq2, an R package for exploring AIRR-Seq data, was used to implement the custom analyses. A handful of samples yielding fewer than 5000 total TRB sequences were excluded, leaving more than 150 analyzed HIV repertoires. Of the approximately 190 retained HIV repertoires, over 55 were collected before and roughly 130 after ART initiation. Each repertoire was downsampled to 5000 TRB nucleotide sequences, and summary statistics were averaged across 100 downsampling iterations. TRB sequences were retained for analysis only if CDR3 regions of at least seven amino acids were present. Diversity was measured with a Shannon entropy-derived clonality score and the Gini coefficient. Repertoire networks linked the top 5000 CDR3 amino acid sequences whenever two sequences differed by an edit distance of one. For TRB CDR3 amino acid sequences, GLIPH2 was used to predict antigen specificity groups and MHC restriction. To flag known CMV, EBV, HIV or tissue antigen associations, CDR3 amino acid sequences were matched against VDJdb and McPAS-TCR. Pre-ART, post-ART and control groups were compared with Wilcoxon signed-rank tests and Holm-Bonferroni correction. Not all clones reach the TCRdb copy of this immuneACCESS table, which keeps in-frame sequences only. Checked studies attribute under half of the gap to unresolved V genes and leave the rest unexplained. Clone size and the V and J calls come from that table; the DNA yielded D and trimming. In all, the sample holds 29,000 or so clones, and about 94% of those were seen once. Clones ranked in the top ten supply 2.7% of the sample.

Worth noting for this clone: Its antigen is still unknown. No base qualities exist here, and no much larger clone lies one base off it.

Inclusion was restricted to participants for whom at least one PBMC sample before ART initiation and at least two post-ART samples were available. Every participant with HIV received treatment in the United States of America. Before DNA extraction, cryopreserved samples of about 0.95-10 million PBMC were thawed and then washed. At the time of the earliest PBMC sample for each participant with HIV, ages ranged from about 23 to 60 years. Per participant, PBMC samples came from 1-4 timepoints prior to ART initiation and 2-8 timepoints following ART initiation, for a median of 7 samples. For every participant, serial HIV viral load, CD4+ T-cell count, ART history and demographic data were obtained. Genomic DNA was extracted from unsorted PBMC with a Qiagen kit on a QIAcube, processed in batches of 12 samples. Trimming leaves V shorter by 6 bases and J shorter by 2 bases, with the junction holding 11 bases beyond the gene matches. The CDR3 goes from the cysteine to the phenylalanine over 17 residues. The retained sequence is limited to the CDR3, 51 bases, with the frame set at the first base. From the germline V gene (reference sequence), CDR1 is MNHEY and CDR2 is SMNVEV.

The sample here was unsorted PBMCs, taken around 7.4 years after starting antiretroviral therapy. The chain was built from TRBV27 and TRBJ1-2, with 11 central nucleotides matching TRBD1. The receptor comes from a man aged 45-60 years with HIV. The CDR3 corresponds to CASSKGDRGFINYGYTF. The DNA sequence reads TGTGCCAGCAGCAAGGGGGACAGGGGGTTTATAAACTATGGCTACACCTTC.